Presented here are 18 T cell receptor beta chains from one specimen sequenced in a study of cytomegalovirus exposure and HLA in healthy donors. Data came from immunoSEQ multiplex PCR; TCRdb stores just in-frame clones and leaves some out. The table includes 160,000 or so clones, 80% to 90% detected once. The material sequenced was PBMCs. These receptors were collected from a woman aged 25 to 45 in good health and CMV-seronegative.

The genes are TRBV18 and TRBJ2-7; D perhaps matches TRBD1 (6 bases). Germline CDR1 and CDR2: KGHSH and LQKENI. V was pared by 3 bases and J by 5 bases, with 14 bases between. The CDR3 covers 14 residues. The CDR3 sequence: CASSPGTIRNEQYF. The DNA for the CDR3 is TGTGCCAGCTCACCCGGGACAATTAGGAACGAGCAGTACTTC.

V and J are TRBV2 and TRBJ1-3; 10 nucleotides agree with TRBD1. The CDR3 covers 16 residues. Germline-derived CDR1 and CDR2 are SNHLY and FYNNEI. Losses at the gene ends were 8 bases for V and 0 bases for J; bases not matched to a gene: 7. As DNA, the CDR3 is TGTGCCAGCGGCCGGGACAGGGGTGGCTCTGGAAACACCATATATTTT. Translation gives CASGRDRGGSGNTIYF.

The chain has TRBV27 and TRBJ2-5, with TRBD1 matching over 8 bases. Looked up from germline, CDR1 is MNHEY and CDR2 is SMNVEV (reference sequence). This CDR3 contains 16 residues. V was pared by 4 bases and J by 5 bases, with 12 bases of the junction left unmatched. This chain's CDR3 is CASSWQGAQARETQYF. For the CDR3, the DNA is TGTGCCAGCAGTTGGCAGGGGGCGCAGGCCCGTGAGACCCAGTACTTC.

As DNA, the CDR3 is TGCGCCAGCAGCTTTAGCGGGGGATATCCAGATACGCAGTATTTT. This encodes CASSFSGGYPDTQYF. The chain links TRBV5-1 to TRBJ2-3; 9 bases align to TRBD2. V lost 2 bases, J lost 4 bases, and 5 bases stayed unmatched. Per germline, CDR1 SGHRS and CDR2 YFSETQ. The CDR3 consists of 15 residues.

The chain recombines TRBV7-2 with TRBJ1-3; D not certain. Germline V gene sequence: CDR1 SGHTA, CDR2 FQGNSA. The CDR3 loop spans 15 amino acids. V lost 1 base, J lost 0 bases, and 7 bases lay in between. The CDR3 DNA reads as TGTGCCAGCAGCTTAGACGGGTTCTCTGGAAACACCATATATTTT. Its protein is CASSLDGFSGNTIYF.

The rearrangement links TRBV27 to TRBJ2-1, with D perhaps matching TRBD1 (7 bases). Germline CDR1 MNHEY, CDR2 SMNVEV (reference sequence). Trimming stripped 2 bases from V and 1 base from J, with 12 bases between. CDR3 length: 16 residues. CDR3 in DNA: TGTGCCAGCAGTTTAGCCAGGGGGGTTTCCTACAATGAGCAGTTCTTC. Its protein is CASSLARGVSYNEQFF.

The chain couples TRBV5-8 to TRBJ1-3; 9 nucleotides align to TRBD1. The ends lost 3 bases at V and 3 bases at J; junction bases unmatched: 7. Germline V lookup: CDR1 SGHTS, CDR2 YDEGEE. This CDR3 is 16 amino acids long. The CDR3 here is CASSSPGQGFGNTIYF. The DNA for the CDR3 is TGTGCCAGCAGCTCTCCGGGACAGGGTTTTGGAAACACCATATATTTT.

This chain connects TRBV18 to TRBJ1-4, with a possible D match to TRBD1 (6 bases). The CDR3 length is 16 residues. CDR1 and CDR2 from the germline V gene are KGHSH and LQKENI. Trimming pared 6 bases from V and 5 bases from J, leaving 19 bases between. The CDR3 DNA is TGTGCCAGCTCGGACTCGTTAGGACAGATAAATGAAAAACTGTTTTTT. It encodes CASSDSLGQINEKLFF.

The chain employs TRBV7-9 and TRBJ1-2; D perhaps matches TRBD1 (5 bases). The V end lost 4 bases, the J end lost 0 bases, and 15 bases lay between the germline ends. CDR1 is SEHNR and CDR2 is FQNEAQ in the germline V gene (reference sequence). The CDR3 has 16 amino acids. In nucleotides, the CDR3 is TGTGCCAGCAGCTCGGGGGTCAGACCGACTAACTATGGCTACACCTTC. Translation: CASSSGVRPTNYGYTF.

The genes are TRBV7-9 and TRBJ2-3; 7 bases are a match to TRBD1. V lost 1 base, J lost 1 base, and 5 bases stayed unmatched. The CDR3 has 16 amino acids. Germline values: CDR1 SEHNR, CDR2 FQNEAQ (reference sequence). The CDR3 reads CASSLGQGEGTDTQYF. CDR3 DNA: TGTGCCAGCAGCTTAGGACAGGGAGAGGGCACAGATACGCAGTATTTT.

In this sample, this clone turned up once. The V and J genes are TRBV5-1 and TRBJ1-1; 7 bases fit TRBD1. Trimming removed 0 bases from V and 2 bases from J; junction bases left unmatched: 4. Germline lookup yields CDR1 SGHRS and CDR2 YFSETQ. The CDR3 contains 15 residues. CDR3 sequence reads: CASSLEQGVNTEAFF. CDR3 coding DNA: TGCGCCAGCAGCTTGGAGCAGGGGGTTAACACTGAAGCTTTCTTT.

Written as DNA, the CDR3 is TGCGCCAGCAGCTTGAATCAGGGTTCGGCGTCTGGGGCCAACGTCCTGACTTTC. This translates into CASSLNQGSASGANVLTF. The chain uses TRBV5-1 and TRBJ2-6, with a weak D call TRBD1 (5 bases). CDR3 length: 18 residues. Trimming pared 1 base from V and 1 base from J, leaving 15 bases between. CDR1 is SGHRS, CDR2 YFSETQ, per germline.

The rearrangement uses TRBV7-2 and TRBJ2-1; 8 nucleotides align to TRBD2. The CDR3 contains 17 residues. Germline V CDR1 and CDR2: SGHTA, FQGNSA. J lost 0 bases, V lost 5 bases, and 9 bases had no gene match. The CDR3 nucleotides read TGTGCCAGCAGCACCCTCCCTAGCGGGTTCTCCTACAATGAGCAGTTCTTC. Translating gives CASSTLPSGFSYNEQFF.

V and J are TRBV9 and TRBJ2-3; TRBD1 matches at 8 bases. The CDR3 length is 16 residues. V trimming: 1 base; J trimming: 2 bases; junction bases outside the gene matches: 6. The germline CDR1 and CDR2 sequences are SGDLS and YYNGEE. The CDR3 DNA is TGTGCCAGCAGCGTAAATACAGGGGGGCTCACAGATACGCAGTATTTT. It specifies CASSVNTGGLTDTQYF. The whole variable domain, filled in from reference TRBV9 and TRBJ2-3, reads DSGVTQTPKHLITATGQRVTLRCSPRSGDLSVYWYQQSLDQGLQFLIQYYNGEERAKGNILERFSAQQFPDLHSELNLSSLELGDSALYFCASSVNTGGLTDTQYFGPGTRLTVL.

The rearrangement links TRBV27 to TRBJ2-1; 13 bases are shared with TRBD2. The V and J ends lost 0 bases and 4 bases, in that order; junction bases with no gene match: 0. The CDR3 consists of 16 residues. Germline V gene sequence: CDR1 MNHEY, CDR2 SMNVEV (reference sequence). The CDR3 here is CASSLSLAGGYNEQFF. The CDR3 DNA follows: TGTGCCAGCAGTTTATCACTAGCGGGGGGGTACAATGAGCAGTTCTTC.

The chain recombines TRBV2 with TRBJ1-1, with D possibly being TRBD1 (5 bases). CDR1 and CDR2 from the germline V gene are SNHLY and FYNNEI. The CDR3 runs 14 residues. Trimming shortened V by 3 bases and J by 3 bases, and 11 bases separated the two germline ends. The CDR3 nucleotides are TGTGCCAGCAGTGATTCGCAGGGTTACACTGAAGCTTTCTTT. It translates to CASSDSQGYTEAFF.

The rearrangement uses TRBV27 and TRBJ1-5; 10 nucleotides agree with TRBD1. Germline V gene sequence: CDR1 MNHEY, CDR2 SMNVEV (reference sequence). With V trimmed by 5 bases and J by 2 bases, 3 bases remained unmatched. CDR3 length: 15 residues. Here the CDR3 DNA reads TGTGCCAGCAGTCCAGGGACAGGGGGCAATCAGCCCCAGCATTTT. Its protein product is CASSPGTGGNQPQHF.

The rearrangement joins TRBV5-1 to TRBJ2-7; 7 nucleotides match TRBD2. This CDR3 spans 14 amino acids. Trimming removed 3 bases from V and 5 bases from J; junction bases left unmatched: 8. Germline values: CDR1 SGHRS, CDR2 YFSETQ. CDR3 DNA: TGCGCCAGCAGCTCTCAGCGGGGTGCGAACGAGCAGTACTTC. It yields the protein CASSSQRGANEQYF.